What follows are 9 T cell receptor beta chains derived from one specimen sequenced in a study of beta chain features in type 1 diabetes. The antigens these receptors bind are not known. Investigators reverse transcribed all isolated RNA, so they sequenced expressed TCRB transcripts. TCRdb's table, derived via immunoSEQ multiplex PCR, lists solely in-frame clones and lacks some. The sample carries some 25,000 clones, roughly three fifths recorded once. General study findings and limits: Type 1 diabetes patients had TCRB CDR3s that were shorter (moderately but significantly so) in all four CD4+ subsets.

Sequenced sample: Tregs from blood. The receptors stem from a woman aged 18-30 years with type 1 diabetes.

This clone was recorded a few times. This sequence joins TRBV28 and TRBJ1-2, with a tentative D call TRBD1 (5 bases). CDR1 and CDR2 (germline): MDHEN, SYDVKM. This CDR3 comprises 11 residues. The V and J ends lost 5 bases and 11 bases respectively, with 12 bases between them. In DNA form, the CDR3 reads TGTGCCAGCAGTCTCGACAGAAAGTACACCTTC. Translated: CASSLDRKYTF.

This clone was counted between two and nine times. The chain recombines TRBV2 with TRBJ1-5; D is perhaps TRBD1 (6 bases). Germline-derived CDR1 and CDR2 are SNHLY and FYNNEI. V was cut by 7 bases and J by 5 bases, with 12 bases left in between. There are 13 residues in the CDR3. The CDR3 loop reads CASKTGEYQPQHF. CDR3 in DNA: TGTGCCAGCAAGACAGGAGAATATCAGCCCCAGCATTTT. Looking up the rest from reference TRBV2 and TRBJ1-5 gives the full variable domain: EPEVTQTPSHQVTQMGQEVILRCVPISNHLYFYWYRQILGQKVEFLVSFYNNEISEKSEIFDDQFSVERPDGSNFTLKIRSTKLEDSAMYFCASKTGEYQPQHFGDGTRLSIL.

The chain carries TRBV6-6 and TRBJ1-6; TRBD1 matches at 9 bases. The length of the CDR3 is 14 residues. V shed 6 bases, J shed 10 bases, and the junction held 7 bases outside the gene matches. Germline V CDR1 and CDR2: MNHNY, SVGAGI (reference sequence). The CDR3 nucleotides are TGTGCCAGCAGAGGGGACAGGGTGGAATCACCCCTCCACTTT. It encodes CASRGDRVESPLHF.

In this sample, this clone turned up a few times. This chain links TRBV10-3 with TRBJ1-4; 7 bases align to TRBD1. The CDR3 length is 14 residues. The V segment lost 10 bases and the J segment 4 bases; nucleotides outside the gene matches: 9. Germline lookup yields CDR1 ENHRY and CDR2 SYGVKD. Written as DNA, the CDR3 is TGTGCCACCGGCGGGGGGACAGTTAATGAAAAACTGTTTTTT. The encoded protein is CATGGGTVNEKLFF.

The chain employs TRBV27 and TRBJ2-7; 11 bases line up with TRBD2. Germline V gene lookup returns CDR1 MNHEY and CDR2 SMNVEV (reference sequence). V was pared by 5 bases and J by 2 bases, with 8 bases of the junction left unmatched. The length of the CDR3 is 16 residues. CDR3 bases: TGTGCCAGCAGTACCACAGGGACTAGCGGCCCCTACGAGCAGTACTTC. This gives the protein CASSTTGTSGPYEQYF.

The CDR3 spells CASSEGQGSGYTF. CDR3 coding DNA: TGTGCCAGCAGCGAGGGACAGGGAAGTGGCTACACCTTC. The chain has TRBV7-2 and TRBJ1-2; 9 bases agree with TRBD1. The CDR3 is 13 residues long. Germline assignment: CDR1 SGHTA and CDR2 FQGNSA. Trimming cost V 5 bases and J 7 bases; bases outside gene matches: 5.

This clone was seen only once. The gene calls are TRBV7-9 and TRBJ2-1; the D is unclear. V gave up 2 bases and J gave up 0 bases, with 14 bases separating them. The CDR3 runs to 17 residues. CDR1 and CDR2 (germline): SEHNR, FQNEAQ (reference sequence). The chain's CDR3 is CASSLRPGPVSYNEQFF. In DNA form, the CDR3 reads TGTGCCAGCAGCTTACGTCCAGGCCCAGTCTCCTACAATGAGCAGTTCTTC.

This clone is labeled as medium-sized. The genes are TRBV7-2 and TRBJ1-1, with D possibly matching TRBD1 (5 bases). This CDR3 is built from 12 residues. The germline V gene encodes CDR1 SGHTA and CDR2 FQGNSA. The V end was cut by 11 bases, the J end by 1 base, with 11 bases between. CDR3 amino acids: CAVQTGNTEAFF. The CDR3 DNA is TGTGCCGTCCAAACAGGGAACACTGAAGCTTTCTTT.

The V call is TRBV14, the J call TRBJ2-5; 7 bases map to TRBD2. Germline-derived CDR1 and CDR2 are SGHDN and FVKESK. V lost 6 bases and J lost 5; bases outside the gene matches: 12. This CDR3 region has 15 residues. CDR3 DNA sequence: TGTGCCAGCAGAGAGAGCGGGACGGGACGTGAGACCCAGTACTTC. It translates to CASRESGTGRETQYF.